This is a list of T cell receptor beta chains from one sample in a study of beta chain features in type 1 diabetes. This table comes from immunoSEQ multiplex PCR, and its TCRdb copy is limited to in-frame clones, with some not included. The data contain hundreds of thousands of clones, roughly 11% of them seen just once; the ten biggest clones take up over 0.035%. Material: naive CD4+ T cells from blood. These receptors all come from a woman between 18 and 30 years old in good health. Both conserved end residues are trimmed from each CDR3.

>TRBV5-6
ASLSSPPGTQY
>TRBV5-4
ASGTGTAPYEQY
>TRBV30
AWSPARGRGVGNQPQH
>TRBV13
ASSLLAGETQY
>TRBV4-1
ASSQERDRVQPQH
>TRBV7-6
ASSFTTSGQETQY
>TRBV15
ATTREGEKLF
>TRBV6-1
ASSEKQLQF
>TRBV4-3
ASSQGTGNNEQF
>TRBV23-1
ASISMTGAVSGYT
>TRBV14
ASSQGTSQQF
>TRBV7-9
ASSYTPGGSEQY
>TRBV7-9
ASSLDLLRDRTDTQY
>TRBV6-5
ASSYRTDQPQH
>TRBV11-2
ASSHRVGGNEQF
>TRBV4-1
ASSPIFLAGGHEQF
>TRBV18
ASSRSAGLSTDTQY
>TRBV10-3
AISDGRDRGNIQY
>TRBV4-1
ASSQYGNTYNEQF
>TRBV27
ASRSVGQGARDTQY
>TRBV14
ASSQGPSQPQH
>TRBV14
ASSQDRSGAQY
>TRBV2
ASKGTVTNSPLH
>TRBV5-1
ASSFGYTGELF
>TRBV7-2
ASTYGQGSYEQY
>TRBV5-1
ASSWPDERRGGIYQETQY
>TRBV27
ASRSDRGLYEQY
>TRBV9
ASSVVPVNTEAF
>TRBV7-2
ASSPPSSYNEQF
>TRBV7-7
AVGGTETQY
>TRBV6-5
ASSYSSLDTQY
>TRBV10-3
AISESEAGVGDTQY
>TRBV18
ASSPGTSSYNEQF
>TRBV2
ASSGGSYGYT
>TRBV30
AWDFGGSSYEQY
>TRBV14
ASSQDRVPYEQY